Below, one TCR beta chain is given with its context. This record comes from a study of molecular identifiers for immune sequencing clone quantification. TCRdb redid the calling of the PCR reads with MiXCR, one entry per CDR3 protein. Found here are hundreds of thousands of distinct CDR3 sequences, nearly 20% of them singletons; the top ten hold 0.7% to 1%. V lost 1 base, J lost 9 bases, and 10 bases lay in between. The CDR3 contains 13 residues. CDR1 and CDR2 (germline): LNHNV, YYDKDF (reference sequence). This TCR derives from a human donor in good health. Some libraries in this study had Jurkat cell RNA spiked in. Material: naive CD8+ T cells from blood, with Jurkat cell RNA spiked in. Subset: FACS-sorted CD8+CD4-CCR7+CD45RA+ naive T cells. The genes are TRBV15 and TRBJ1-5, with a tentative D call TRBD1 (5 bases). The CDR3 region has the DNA TGTGCCACCAGCAGAGGGGGGGGAAGGCCCCAGCATTTT. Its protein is CATSRGGGRPQHF.